The 15 T cell receptor beta chains presented below share a single source sample, sequenced in a study of T cell responses to AZD1222 COVID-19 vaccine. The protocol was immunoSEQ multiplex PCR, while the TCRdb copy is restricted to in-frame clones and leaves out a portion. The sample yields more than 90,000 clones, approximately 86% seen once. The sample here was peripheral blood, taken on day 0 of AZD1222 vaccination. The receptors here all came from an adult in good health.

This sequence joins TRBV27 and TRBJ1-1; no firm D call. Per the germline V gene, CDR1 is MNHEY and CDR2 is SMNVEV (reference sequence). The length of the CDR3 is 14 residues. V gave up 0 bases and J gave up 6 bases, with 11 bases separating them. This CDR3 is CASSLSGLRPEAFF. CDR3 DNA: TGTGCCAGCAGTTTATCGGGATTGAGGCCTGAAGCTTTCTTT.

The V gene is TRBV7-9, the J gene TRBJ1-4; possible D gene TRBD1, 5 bases. Germline V gene lookup returns CDR1 SEHNR and CDR2 FQNEAQ (reference sequence). This CDR3 spans 15 amino acids. V was cut by 1 base and J by 7 bases, with 13 bases left in between. This CDR3 reads CASSLGGDGGEKLFF. The DNA for the CDR3 is TGTGCCAGCAGCTTAGGAGGGGATGGGGGTGAAAAACTGTTTTTT. The full variable domain, rest sourced from reference TRBV7-9 and TRBJ1-4, is DTGVSQNPRHKITKRGQNVTFRCDPISEHNRLYWYRQTLGQGPEFLTYFQNEAQLEKSRLLSDRFSAERPKGSFSTLEIQRTEQGDSAMYLCASSLGGDGGEKLFFGSGTQLSVL.

The rearrangement joins TRBV7-8 to TRBJ1-2; D not certain. Trimming cost V 4 bases and J 0 bases, with 12 bases left between them. CDR3 length: 15 amino acids. CDR1 and CDR2 from the germline V gene are SGHVS and FQNEAQ. The DNA for the CDR3 is TGTGCCAGCAGCTCGTGGACGGCAGCTAACTATGGCTACACCTTC. Its protein is CASSSWTAANYGYTF.

The gene calls are TRBV6-2 or TRBV6-3 and TRBJ1-2, with 7 bases matching TRBD1. This CDR3 is 16 amino acids long. Trimming at V came to 2 bases and at J to 6 bases, leaving 12 bases not matched to a gene. Germline V gene lookup returns CDR1 MNHEY and CDR2 SVGEGT. This CDR3 is CASSYDIRGGGNGYTF. CDR3 DNA: TGTGCCAGCAGTTACGACATTAGAGGGGGCGGAAATGGCTACACCTTC.

This sequence joins TRBV5-3 and TRBJ2-1; 16 bases match TRBD2. TRBV5-3 is identified as an open reading frame with a role that is uncertain. The CDR3 has 18 amino acids. J was trimmed by 4 bases and V by 4 bases; bases with no gene match: 8. The CDR3 sequence is CARSQGLAGGPRYNEQFF. The CDR3 bases are TGTGCCAGAAGCCAGGGACTAGCGGGAGGGCCGCGTTACAATGAGCAGTTCTTC.

This clone was seen only once. The chain recombines TRBV9 with TRBJ2-7; D possibly corresponds to TRBD2 (6 bases). V dropped 3 bases and J dropped 0 bases, with 16 bases sitting between them. This CDR3 contains 16 residues. Germline CDR1 is SGDLS and CDR2 is YYNGEE. CDR3 bases: TGTGCCAGCAGCGACAAAAAGCGGGCTTACTCCTACGAGCAGTACTTC. This codes for CASSDKKRAYSYEQYF.

Only a few counts were recorded for this clone. The V gene is TRBV28, the J gene TRBJ2-7; 8 nucleotides match TRBD2. With V trimmed by 3 bases and J by 1 base, 8 bases remained unmatched. The CDR3 is 16 residues long. Germline assignment: CDR1 MDHEN and CDR2 SYDVKM. The CDR3, as DNA: TGTGCCAGCAGTTTGGTCAGGGCTAGCGGGTCCTACGAGCAGTACTTC. Protein product: CASSLVRASGSYEQYF.

The rearrangement uses TRBV19 and TRBJ2-7; TRBD2 agrees at 10 bases. The length of the CDR3 is 16 residues. Unmatched junction bases numbered 10, after V lost 3 bases and J lost 5 bases. From germline, CDR1 is LNHDA and CDR2 SQIVND (reference sequence). DNA of the CDR3: TGTGCCAGTAGTATTTACCCTAGCGGGAGTCTCGACGAGCAGTACTTC. Protein: CASSIYPSGSLDEQYF.

The chain uses TRBV30 and TRBJ2-3; D might be TRBD2 (6 bases). In germline, CDR1 is GTSNPN, CDR2 SVGIG (reference sequence). The V and J ends lost 5 bases and 2 bases respectively, with 11 bases between them. The CDR3 is 13 residues long. CDR3 amino acids: CAWGRGNTDTQYF. As DNA, the CDR3 is TGTGCCTGGGGTCGGGGGAACACAGATACGCAGTATTTT.

This chain joins TRBV7-9 and TRBJ1-4; D remains ambiguous. CDR1 is SEHNR and CDR2 is FQNEAQ in the germline V gene (reference sequence). This CDR3 comprises 16 residues. V lost 5 bases, J lost 0 bases, and 13 bases lay in between. CDR3 in amino acids: CASSLGLSATNEKLFF. CDR3 sequence (DNA): TGTGCCAGCAGCCTAGGACTTTCTGCAACTAATGAAAAACTGTTTTTT. The variable domain in full, with the rest retrieved from reference TRBV7-9 and TRBJ1-4, is DTGVSQNPRHKITKRGQNVTFRCDPISEHNRLYWYRQTLGQGPEFLTYFQNEAQLEKSRLLSDRFSAERPKGSFSTLEIQRTEQGDSAMYLCASSLGLSATNEKLFFGSGTQLSVL.

The chain is built from TRBV6-5 and TRBJ1-5, with D perhaps TRBD1 (6 bases). Trimming pared 3 bases from V and 1 base from J, leaving 13 bases between. Germline V CDR1 and CDR2: MNHEY, SVGAGI. The CDR3 runs 16 residues. The chain's CDR3 is CASSYPTGKSNQPQHF. CDR3 sequence (DNA): TGTGCCAGCAGTTATCCTACAGGGAAAAGCAATCAGCCCCAGCATTTT.

This chain joins TRBV5-6 and TRBJ2-2, with 10 bases identical to TRBD1. The V segment lost 4 bases and the J segment 3 bases; nucleotides outside the gene matches: 3. Germline V gene sequence: CDR1 SGHDT, CDR2 YYEEEE. This CDR3 has 15 residues. The CDR3 spells CASSLGQGYTGELFF. The CDR3 bases are TGTGCCAGCAGCCTGGGACAGGGGTACACCGGGGAGCTGTTTTTT.

The J gene is TRBJ1-2, the V gene TRBV5-4, with TRBD1 as a possible D gene (6 bases). This CDR3 region has 12 residues. The V end lost 5 bases, the J end lost 6 bases, and 11 bases lay between the germline ends. CDR1 is SGHNT and CDR2 is YYREEE in the germline V gene (reference sequence). The CDR3 spells CASSESGDGYTF. Here the CDR3 DNA reads TGTGCCAGCAGTGAGTCAGGGGATGGCTACACCTTC.

The chain employs TRBV7-9 and TRBJ1-4; 9 nucleotides match TRBD1. With V trimmed by 7 bases and J by 4 bases, 7 bases remained unmatched. CDR1 and CDR2 from the germline V gene are SEHNR and FQNEAQ (reference sequence). The CDR3 spans 15 residues. This CDR3 reads CASMGTGQNNEKLFF. CDR3 bases: TGTGCCAGCATGGGGACAGGGCAGAATAATGAAAAACTGTTTTTT.

V and J are TRBV7-9 and TRBJ2-5; unclear D gene. CDR3 length equals 16 residues. With 2 bases removed from V and 6 bases from J, the gap between germline ends came to 19 bases. The germline V gene encodes CDR1 SEHNR and CDR2 FQNEAQ (reference sequence). CDR3 amino acids: CASSLPPNKGSQTQYF. The CDR3 DNA reads TGTGCCAGCAGCTTACCCCCCAACAAGGGTTCACAGACCCAGTACTTC.